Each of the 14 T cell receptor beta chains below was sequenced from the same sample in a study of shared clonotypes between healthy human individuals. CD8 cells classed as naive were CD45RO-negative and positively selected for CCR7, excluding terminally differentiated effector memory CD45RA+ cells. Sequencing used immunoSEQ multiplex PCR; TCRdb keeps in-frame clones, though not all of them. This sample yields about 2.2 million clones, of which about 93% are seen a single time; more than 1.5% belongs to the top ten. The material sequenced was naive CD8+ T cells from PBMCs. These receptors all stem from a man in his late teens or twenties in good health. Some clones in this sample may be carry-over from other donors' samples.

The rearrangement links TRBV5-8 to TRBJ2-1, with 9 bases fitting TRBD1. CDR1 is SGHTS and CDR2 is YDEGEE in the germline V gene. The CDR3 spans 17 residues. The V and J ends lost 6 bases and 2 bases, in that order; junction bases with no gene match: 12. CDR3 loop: CASNHLKDRGPYNEQFF. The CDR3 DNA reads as TGTGCCAGCAACCATCTAAAGGACAGGGGTCCCTACAATGAGCAGTTCTTC.

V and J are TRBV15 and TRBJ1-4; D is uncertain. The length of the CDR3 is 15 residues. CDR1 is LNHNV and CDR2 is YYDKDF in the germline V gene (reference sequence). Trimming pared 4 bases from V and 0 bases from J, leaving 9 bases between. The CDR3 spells CATSNGIATNEKLFF. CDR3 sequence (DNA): TGTGCCACCAGCAATGGAATCGCAACTAATGAAAAACTGTTTTTT.

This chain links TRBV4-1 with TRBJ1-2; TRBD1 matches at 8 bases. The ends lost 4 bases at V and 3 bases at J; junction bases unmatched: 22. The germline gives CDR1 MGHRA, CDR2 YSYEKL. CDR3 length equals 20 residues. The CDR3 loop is CASSPTFQTGAARIHYGYTF. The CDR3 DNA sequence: TGCGCCAGCAGCCCGACCTTCCAGACAGGGGCCGCCAGAATTCACTATGGCTACACCTTC.

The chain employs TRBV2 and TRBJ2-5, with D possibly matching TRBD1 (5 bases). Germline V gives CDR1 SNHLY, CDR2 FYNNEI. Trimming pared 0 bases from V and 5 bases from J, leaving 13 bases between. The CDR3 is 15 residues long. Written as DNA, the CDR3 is TGTGCCAGCAGTGAAGCGAAGGGGCTCGGCGAGACCCAGTACTTC. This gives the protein CASSEAKGLGETQYF.

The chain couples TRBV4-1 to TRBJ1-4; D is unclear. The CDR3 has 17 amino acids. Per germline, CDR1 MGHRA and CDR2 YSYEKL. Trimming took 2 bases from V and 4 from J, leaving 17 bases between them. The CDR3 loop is CASSQPPGNRLNEKLFF. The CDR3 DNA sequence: TGCGCCAGCAGCCAACCCCCGGGGAACCGACTTAATGAAAAACTGTTTTTT.

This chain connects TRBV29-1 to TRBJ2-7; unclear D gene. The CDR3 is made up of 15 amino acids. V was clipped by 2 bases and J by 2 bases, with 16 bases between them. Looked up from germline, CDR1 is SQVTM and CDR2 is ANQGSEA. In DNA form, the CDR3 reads TGCAGCGTTGAAAGTGGGCCGAATAGTCCCTACGAGCAGTACTTC. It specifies CSVESGPNSPYEQYF.

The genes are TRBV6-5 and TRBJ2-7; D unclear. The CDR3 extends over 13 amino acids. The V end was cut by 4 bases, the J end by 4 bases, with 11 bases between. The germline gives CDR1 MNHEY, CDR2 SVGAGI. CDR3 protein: CASSFDAPYEQYF. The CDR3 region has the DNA TGTGCCAGCAGTTTTGACGCCCCGTACGAGCAGTACTTC.

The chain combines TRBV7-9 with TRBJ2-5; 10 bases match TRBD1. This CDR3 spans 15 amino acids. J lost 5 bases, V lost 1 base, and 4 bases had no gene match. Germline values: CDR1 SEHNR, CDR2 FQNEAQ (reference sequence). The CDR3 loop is CASSLGQGARETQYF. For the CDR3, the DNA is TGTGCCAGCAGCTTAGGACAGGGGGCCCGGGAGACCCAGTACTTC. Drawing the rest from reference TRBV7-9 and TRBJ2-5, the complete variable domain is DTGVSQNPRHKITKRGQNVTFRCDPISEHNRLYWYRQTLGQGPEFLTYFQNEAQLEKSRLLSDRFSAERPKGSFSTLEIQRTEQGDSAMYLCASSLGQGARETQYFGPGTRLLVL.

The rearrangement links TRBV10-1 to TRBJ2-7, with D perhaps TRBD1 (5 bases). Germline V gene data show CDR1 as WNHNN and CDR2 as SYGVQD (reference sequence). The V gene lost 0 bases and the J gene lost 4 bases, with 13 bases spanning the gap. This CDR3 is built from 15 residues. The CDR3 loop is CASSESLWGAYEQYF. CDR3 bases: TGCGCCAGCAGTGAGTCGCTGTGGGGCGCGTACGAGCAGTACTTC.

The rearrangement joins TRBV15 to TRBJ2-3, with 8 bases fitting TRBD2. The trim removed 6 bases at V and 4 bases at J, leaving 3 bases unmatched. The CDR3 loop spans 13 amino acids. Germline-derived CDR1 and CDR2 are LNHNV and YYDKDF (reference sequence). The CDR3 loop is CATSSGVADTQYF. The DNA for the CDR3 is TGTGCCACCAGTAGCGGGGTAGCAGATACGCAGTATTTT.

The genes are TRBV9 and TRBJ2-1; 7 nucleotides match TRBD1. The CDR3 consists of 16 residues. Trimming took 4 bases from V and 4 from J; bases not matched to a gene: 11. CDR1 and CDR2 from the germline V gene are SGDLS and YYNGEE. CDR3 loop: CASSPGDSTPYNEQFF. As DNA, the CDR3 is TGTGCCAGCAGCCCAGGGGACAGTACTCCTTACAATGAGCAGTTCTTC.

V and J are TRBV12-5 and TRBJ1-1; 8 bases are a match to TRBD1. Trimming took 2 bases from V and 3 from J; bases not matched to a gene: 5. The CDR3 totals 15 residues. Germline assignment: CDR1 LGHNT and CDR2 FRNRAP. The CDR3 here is CASGLSSGGYTEAFF. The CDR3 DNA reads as TGTGCTAGTGGTTTGTCCTCAGGGGGCTACACTGAAGCTTTCTTT.

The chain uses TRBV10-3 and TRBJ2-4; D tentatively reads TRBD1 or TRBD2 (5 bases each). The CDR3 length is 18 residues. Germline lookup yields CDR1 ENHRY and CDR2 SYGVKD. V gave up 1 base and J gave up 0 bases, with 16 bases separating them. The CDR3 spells CAISEWLDPGAAKNIQYF. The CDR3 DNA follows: TGTGCCATCAGTGAGTGGCTTGATCCCGGGGCAGCCAAAAACATTCAGTACTTC.

In DNA form, the CDR3 reads TGTGCCAGTAGCTTAGCCAGATCCACAGATACGCAGTATTTT. This translates into CASSLARSTDTQYF. The chain has TRBV19 and TRBJ2-3; D gene uncertain. CDR1 and CDR2 from the germline V gene are LNHDA and SQIVND (reference sequence). Trimming removed 6 bases at V and 2 bases at J, with 12 bases between. The CDR3 extends over 14 amino acids.